This T cell receptor (beta chain) was sequenced for a study of PD-L1 blockade in urothelial cancer. J was trimmed by 0 bases and V by 2 bases; bases with no gene match: 10. The CDR3 covers 19 residues. Germline lookup yields CDR1 MNHEY and CDR2 SMNVEV (reference sequence). The table came from immunoSEQ multiplex PCR; TCRdb's copy has only in-frame clones and leaves some out. In the table there are tens of thousands of clones, 84% of which are singletons. Noted time point: pretreatment peripheral blood. The TCR comes from a man between 60 and 75 years old with urothelial cancer. This chain connects TRBV27 to TRBJ2-6; 7 bases align to TRBD1. The source was PBMCs, collected around atezolizumab (anti-PD-L1) treatment. The CDR3 DNA reads as TGTGCCAGCAGTTTACTCCCGGGACAGTCGTACTCTGGGGCCAACGTCCTGACTTTC. Translated: CASSLLPGQSYSGANVLTF.